The TCR beta chain described here comes from a study of Tregs in tolerant kidney transplant recipients. Looking at the study overall: Recipients received nonmyeloablative bone marrow transplants from related graft donors, with transient mixed chimerism.

CDR1 and CDR2 (germline): MGHRA, YSYEKL. This CDR3 comprises 18 residues. V was clipped by 1 base and J by 3 bases, with 20 bases between them. This table comes from immunoSEQ multiplex PCR, and its TCRdb copy is limited to in-frame clones, with some not included. The sample records about 77,000 clones, 98% being singletons. The chain has TRBV4-1 and TRBJ2-3, with a tentative D call TRBD2 (6 bases). The sequence came from a human donor who received a combined kidney and bone marrow transplant. The material was CD4+ T cells from blood, obtained before the transplant. CDR3: CASSQADRGRLATDTQYF. In DNA, the CDR3 is TGCGCCAGCAGCCAAGCGGACCGAGGCCGTCTAGCGACAGATACGCAGTATTTT.